The next 29 T cell receptor beta chains were all read from a single sample in a study of blood T cell repertoires in COVID-19. Clones were sequenced by immunoSEQ multiplex PCR, and TCRdb holds only the in-frame ones, with some missing. Of over 120,000 clones listed, about 75% were seen once; the top ten hold less than 3%. The sequenced material came from PBMCs or T cells enriched from blood (not recorded which). Source of these receptors: a woman between 50 and 59 years old who had recovered from COVID-19.

As regards this clone: Distinct nucleotide sequences in the sample also encode this CDR3. This chain uses TRBV27 with TRBJ2-6; D is perhaps TRBD2 (5 bases). The CDR3 runs to 15 residues. V lost 6 bases and J 1 base, leaving 10 bases between the germline ends. Germline V gives CDR1 MNHEY, CDR2 SMNVEV (reference sequence). The CDR3 reads CASSPRGSGANVLTF. The CDR3 DNA reads TGTGCCAGCAGCCCTCGGGGTTCTGGGGCCAACGTCCTGACTTTC.

The rearrangement uses TRBV7-2 and TRBJ1-1, with no clear D. The germline V gene encodes CDR1 SGHTA and CDR2 FQGNSA. The CDR3 contains 14 residues. V lost 5 bases and J 4 bases, leaving 14 bases between the germline ends. The chain's CDR3 is CASSPHQRGTEAFF. The DNA of the CDR3 is TGTGCCAGCAGCCCCCACCAGAGAGGCACTGAAGCTTTCTTT.

This chain uses TRBV5-5 with TRBJ1-3; TRBD1 might be the D (6 bases). Germline lookup yields CDR1 SGHKS and CDR2 YYEKEE (reference sequence). The V and J ends lost 4 bases and 2 bases respectively, with 13 bases between them. The CDR3 is 15 residues long. The CDR3 region has the DNA TGTGCCAGCAGCCCCTTACCAGGGGCTGGAAACACCATATATTTT. The encoded protein is CASSPLPGAGNTIYF. Variable domain in full (rest from reference TRBV5-5 and TRBJ1-3): DAGVTQSPTHLIKTRGQQVTLRCSPISGHKSVSWYQQVLGQGPQFIFQYYEKEERGRGNFPDRFSARQFPNYSSELNVNALLLGDSALYLCASSPLPGAGNTIYFGEGSWLTVV.

The rearrangement uses TRBV10-3 and TRBJ1-1; possible D gene TRBD1, 6 bases. The V gene's germline CDR1 is ENHRY and CDR2 SYGVKD. CDR3 length: 13 amino acids. V lost 4 bases and J lost 10, with 16 bases in between. This CDR3 reads CAISGTERPLAFF. The CDR3 nucleotides are TGTGCCATCAGTGGGACAGAGAGACCTTTAGCTTTCTTT.

This clone was detected once. The chain carries TRBV30 and TRBJ1-1, with D possibly being TRBD1 (5 bases). The CDR3 runs 14 residues. V gave up 0 bases and J gave up 5 bases, with 13 bases separating them. Germline lookup yields CDR1 GTSNPN and CDR2 SVGIG (reference sequence). CDR3 coding DNA: TGTGCCTGGAGTGTACCAGGGATTGAGACTGAAGCTTTCTTT. Translated: CAWSVPGIETEAFF.

J is TRBJ1-1 and V is TRBV29-1; D perhaps matches TRBD1 (5 bases). Germline V gives CDR1 SQVTM, CDR2 ANQGSEA. CDR3 size: 14 residues. The V end lost 4 bases, the J end lost 1 base, and 13 bases lay between the germline ends. CDR3 residues: CSVVRAYPNTEAFF. The CDR3, as DNA: TGCAGCGTTGTCAGGGCTTACCCGAACACTGAAGCTTTCTTT.

The chain joins TRBV6-2 or TRBV6-3 to TRBJ1-1; TRBD1 agrees at 8 bases. V shed 1 base, J shed 1 base, and the junction held 2 bases outside the gene matches. CDR1 is MNHEY, CDR2 SVGEGT, per germline. This CDR3 contains 15 residues. The CDR3 region is CASSYLGQANTEAFF. CDR3 sequence (DNA): TGTGCCAGCAGTTACTTGGGACAGGCGAACACTGAAGCTTTCTTT.

V gene TRBV3-1 (or the pseudogene TRBV3-2) combines with J gene TRBJ2-7; 11 bases fit TRBD2. The J segment lost 4 bases and the V segment lost 0 bases, leaving 5 bases of the junction unmatched. The CDR3 contains 16 residues. CDR1 and CDR2 (germline): LGHDT, YNNKEL (reference sequence). This CDR3 is CASSQDLTSGGYEQYF. For the CDR3, the DNA is TGTGCCAGCAGCCAAGATCTTACTAGCGGGGGTTACGAGCAGTACTTC.

The chain links TRBV5-4 to TRBJ2-1, with TRBD2 as a possible D gene (5 bases). The germline V gene has CDR1 SGHNT and CDR2 YYREEE (reference sequence). The CDR3 consists of 19 residues. Trimming left V 3 bases short and J 0 bases short, with 22 bases between. The CDR3 DNA is TGTGCCAGCAGCTCCGCCGAGGGTGGCCCTCGGAGCTCCTACAATGAGCAGTTCTTC. This encodes CASSSAEGGPRSSYNEQFF.

The J gene is TRBJ1-2, the V gene TRBV7-2; D possibly corresponds to TRBD1 (6 bases). Deletions cut 1 base from V and 2 bases from J, with 14 bases between. Germline V lookup: CDR1 SGHTA, CDR2 FQGNSA. The CDR3 has 16 residues. CDR3 amino acids: CASSLGGQRLNYGYTF. The CDR3 DNA reads as TGTGCCAGCAGCTTAGGGGGGCAGAGATTAAACTATGGCTACACCTTC.

CDR3 loop: CASSERQGVNTGELFF. For the CDR3, the DNA is TGTGCCAGCAGTGAGCGACAGGGAGTGAACACCGGGGAGCTGTTTTTT. The rearrangement uses TRBV2 and TRBJ2-2; 7 bases line up with TRBD1. Germline V gene lookup returns CDR1 SNHLY and CDR2 FYNNEI. The CDR3 is made up of 16 amino acids. The trim removed 3 bases at V and 1 base at J, leaving 5 bases unmatched.

This chain links TRBV5-1 with TRBJ1-1; a possible D gene is TRBD1 (6 bases). The V end was cut by 3 bases, the J end by 1 base, with 13 bases between. The CDR3 is made up of 15 amino acids. Germline V CDR1 and CDR2: SGHRS, YFSETQ. The CDR3 DNA follows: TGCGCCAGCAGCTGGCGACAGGTAGGGAACACTGAAGCTTTCTTT. Its translation: CASSWRQVGNTEAFF.

This chain uses TRBV5-1 with TRBJ2-5; 8 positions agree with TRBD2. There are 13 residues in the CDR3. Trimming cost V 4 bases and J 5 bases; bases outside gene matches: 4. CDR1 and CDR2 (germline): SGHRS, YFSETQ. CDR3 in DNA: TGCGCCAGCAGCGATACGGGAGGGGAGACCCAGTACTTC. This codes for CASSDTGGETQYF.

This chain joins TRBV19 and TRBJ1-2; 9 positions agree with TRBD1. V was pared by 5 bases and J by 4 bases, with 8 bases of the junction left unmatched. Germline CDR1 reads LNHDA; CDR2 reads SQIVND (reference sequence). The CDR3 is 15 amino acids. The CDR3: CASSGGTGRGYGYTF. The DNA of the CDR3 is TGTGCCAGTAGTGGCGGGACAGGGAGAGGCTATGGCTACACCTTC.

V and J are TRBV9 and TRBJ2-1; 7 nucleotides line up with TRBD2. Per the germline V gene, CDR1 is SGDLS and CDR2 is YYNGEE. The CDR3 has 16 amino acids. Unmatched junction bases numbered 11, after V lost 4 bases and J lost 4 bases. CDR3 amino acids: CASSPLGAGPYNEQFF. The CDR3 nucleotides read TGTGCCAGCAGCCCCTTGGGAGCGGGGCCTTACAATGAGCAGTTCTTC.

The rearrangement links TRBV30 to TRBJ2-2; the D gene is possibly TRBD2 (6 bases). Germline V gives CDR1 GTSNPN, CDR2 SVGIG (reference sequence). The CDR3 extends over 13 amino acids. The V end was cut by 0 bases, the J end by 8 bases, with 10 bases between. CDR3 sequence: CAWSVRGLGELFF. CDR3 DNA: TGTGCCTGGAGTGTACGGGGGTTGGGGGAGCTGTTTTTT.

This clone has a handful of counts. The chain uses TRBV2 and TRBJ2-7, with a possible D match to TRBD1 (5 bases). The V and J ends lost 8 bases and 7 bases respectively, with 18 bases between them. The CDR3 is made up of 13 amino acids. Per germline, CDR1 SNHLY and CDR2 FYNNEI. The CDR3 loop is CASHVRGSREQYF. The CDR3 nucleotides read TGTGCCAGCCATGTAAGGGGATCTCGTGAGCAGTACTTC.

The chain joins TRBV7-2 to TRBJ2-3, with 7 bases fitting TRBD1. The V gene end was trimmed by 3 bases and the J gene end by 3 bases; junction bases not matched to a gene: 6. This CDR3 region has 15 residues. Germline lookup yields CDR1 SGHTA and CDR2 FQGNSA. This CDR3 reads CASSFRQGRTDTQYF. CDR3 nucleotides: TGTGCCAGCAGCTTCCGACAGGGTCGGACAGATACGCAGTATTTT.

V usage is TRBV2 and J usage is TRBJ1-5, with D maybe TRBD1 (6 bases). Trimming took off 6 bases at V and 0 bases at J, with 18 bases between the two ends. CDR1 is SNHLY and CDR2 is FYNNEI in the germline V gene. The CDR3 has 17 amino acids. CDR3 nucleotides: TGTGCCAGCAGACTTAGACGGACAGACGCTAGCAATCAGCCCCAGCATTTT. As protein: CASRLRRTDASNQPQHF.

The chain joins TRBV6-5 to TRBJ1-6; no clear D. This CDR3 spans 14 amino acids. The V end lost 6 bases, the J end lost 4 bases, and 10 bases lay between the germline ends. The germline gives CDR1 MNHEY, CDR2 SVGAGI. In nucleotides, the CDR3 is TGTGCCAGCAGGGACGGACTTTATAATTCACCCCTCCACTTT. It is translated as CASRDGLYNSPLHF.

The chain joins TRBV2 to TRBJ2-1; maybe TRBD2 (6 bases). The V end was cut by 6 bases, the J end by 9 bases, with 9 bases between. Germline V gives CDR1 SNHLY, CDR2 FYNNEI. The CDR3 has 11 amino acids. CDR3 protein: CASRTRGEQFF. The CDR3 coding sequence is TGTGCCAGCAGGACGCGGGGTGAGCAGTTCTTC.

The rearrangement uses TRBV7-9 and TRBJ2-2; D is perhaps TRBD1 (6 bases). Trimming took 6 bases from V and 5 from J, leaving 10 bases between them. CDR1 is SEHNR and CDR2 is FQNEAQ in the germline V gene (reference sequence). This CDR3 has 13 amino acids. The CDR3 nucleotides read TGTGCCAGCAGTCAACAGGGAACCGGGGAGCTGTTTTTT. It translates to CASSQQGTGELFF.

This chain connects TRBV3-1 (or the pseudogene TRBV3-2) to TRBJ1-1, with TRBD1 identical over 7 bases. The CDR3 extends over 15 amino acids. In germline, CDR1 is LGHDT, CDR2 YNNKEL (reference sequence). The trim removed 2 bases at V and 1 base at J, leaving 4 bases unmatched. CDR3 in amino acids: CASSQPRGTNTEAFF. CDR3 in DNA: TGTGCCAGCAGCCAACCCAGGGGGACGAACACTGAAGCTTTCTTT.

This rearrangement joins TRBV3-1 (or the pseudogene TRBV3-2) to TRBJ1-1, with 8 bases that match TRBD1. Looked up from germline, CDR1 is LGHDT and CDR2 is YNNKEL (reference sequence). There are 16 residues in the CDR3. Trimming at V came to 3 bases and at J to 2 bases, leaving 8 bases not matched to a gene. CDR3 coding DNA: TGTGCCAGCAGCCAGGATAGGACAGGGCAAAACACTGAAGCTTTCTTT. This gives the protein CASSQDRTGQNTEAFF.

This clone was counted once. The chain combines TRBV13 with TRBJ2-1; D possibly corresponds to TRBD1 (6 bases). The CDR3 spans 14 residues. The V and J ends lost 1 base and 9 bases respectively, with 13 bases between them. The germline CDR1 and CDR2 sequences are PRHDT and FYEKMQ (reference sequence). In DNA, the CDR3 is TGTGCCAGCAGCTTAGTGCCAGGGGACGGTGAGCAGTTCTTC. This gives the protein CASSLVPGDGEQFF.

The chain recombines TRBV28 with TRBJ2-3; unclear D gene. The V end lost 8 bases, the J end lost 3 bases, and 15 bases lay between the germline ends. The length of the CDR3 is 14 residues. CDR1 and CDR2 from the germline V gene are MDHEN and SYDVKM. This chain's CDR3 is CASLGLEETDTQYF. CDR3 coding DNA: TGTGCCAGCTTGGGTCTAGAGGAGACAGATACGCAGTATTTT.

J is TRBJ2-7 and V is TRBV13; 10 bases are a match to TRBD2. The CDR3 is 18 amino acids. Per germline, CDR1 PRHDT and CDR2 FYEKMQ (reference sequence). V shed 2 bases and J 2 bases; nucleotides not matched to a gene: 12. CDR3 DNA sequence: TGTGCCAGCAGCTTACGCCCCCCCGGGACTAGCGACGCCTACGAGCAGTACTTC. This codes for CASSLRPPGTSDAYEQYF.

The V call is TRBV28, the J call TRBJ1-5; no definite D call. Trimming cost V 6 bases and J 7 bases, with 13 bases left between them. CDR3 size: 13 residues. CDR1 is MDHEN and CDR2 is SYDVKM in the germline V gene. This chain's CDR3 is CASSNPQAQPQHF. The CDR3 nucleotides read TGTGCCAGCAGCAACCCCCAGGCGCAGCCCCAGCATTTT.

V and J are TRBV9 and TRBJ2-7; a possible D gene is TRBD1 (6 bases). CDR1 is SGDLS, CDR2 YYNGEE, per germline. This CDR3 spans 15 amino acids. The V and J ends lost 3 bases and 2 bases respectively, with 15 bases between them. The CDR3 DNA sequence: TGTGCCAGCAGCGCCGAATGGGGGCCCACCTACGAGCAGTACTTC. It translates to CASSAEWGPTYEQYF.